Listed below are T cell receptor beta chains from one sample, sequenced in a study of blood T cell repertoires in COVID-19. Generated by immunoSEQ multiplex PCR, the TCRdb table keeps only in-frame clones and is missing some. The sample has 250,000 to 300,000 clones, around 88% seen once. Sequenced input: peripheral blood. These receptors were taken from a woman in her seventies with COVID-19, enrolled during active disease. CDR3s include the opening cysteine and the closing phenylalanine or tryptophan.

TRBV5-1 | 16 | CASSLAGGGNNEKLFF
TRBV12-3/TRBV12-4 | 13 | CASSPTGSYGYTF
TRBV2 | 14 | CASGKAPREETQYF
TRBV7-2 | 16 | CASSFSRQGAHNEQFF
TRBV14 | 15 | CASSQNRGRTDTQYF
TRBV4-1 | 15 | CASSQDAVGWTGQFF
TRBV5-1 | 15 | CASSLGTADGDTQYF
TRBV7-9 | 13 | CASSFHAETEAFF
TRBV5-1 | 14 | CASSVQGELYGYTF
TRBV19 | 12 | CASKEGAQPQHF
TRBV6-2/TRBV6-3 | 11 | CASSPRDTQYF
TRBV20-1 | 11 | CSAPGGYGYTF
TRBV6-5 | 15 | CASRGWDSETYEQYF
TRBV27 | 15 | CASSLPGTATYEQYF
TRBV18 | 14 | CASSSTGAGETQYF
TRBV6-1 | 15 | CASSEPPRPGDEQYF
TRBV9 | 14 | CASSAGQAPYGHHF
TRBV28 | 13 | CASERAENYGYTF
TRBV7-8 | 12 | CASSKQGNEQFF
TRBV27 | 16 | CASSPGQGMGQETQYF